This entry lists 14 T cell receptor beta chains sequenced from one sample in a study of Ad26.COV2.S vaccination and SARS-CoV-2 variants. Treatment in this sample: approximately 18 received Ad26.COV2.S at low or high dose, single or two shots; roughly 5 received placebo; per-sample allocation not given. On day 63 after the first injection, vaccine and placebo recipients gave samples. Profiling relied on immunoSEQ multiplex PCR, and the TCRdb table lists in-frame clones only, not all of them. The sample has about 280,000 clones, roughly 86% seen once. The sample was peripheral blood, taken in a trial of Ad26.COV2.S vaccine versus placebo. The origin of the receptors is a person between 18 and 65 years old who received the Ad26.COV2.S COVID-19 vaccine or a placebo.

This chain connects TRBV11-1 to TRBJ2-5; TRBD2 is a possible D gene (6 bases). There are 13 residues in the CDR3. Germline values: CDR1 SGHAT, CDR2 FQDESV (reference sequence). V was clipped by 6 bases and J by 9 bases, with 17 bases between them. In DNA, the CDR3 is TGTGCCAGCAGTCAAATCGGCGGGACCGCCCAGTACTTC. Translating it yields CASSQIGGTAQYF.

The CDR3 bases are TGTGCCATCGGCGGGGGGACAGGGGGTTGGGAGACCCAGTACTTC. Residues: CAIGGGTGGWETQYF. This chain joins TRBV10-3 and TRBJ2-5; TRBD1 aligns across 11 bases. This CDR3 comprises 15 residues. V shed 8 bases, J shed 5 bases, and the junction held 10 bases outside the gene matches. Looked up from germline, CDR1 is ENHRY and CDR2 is SYGVKD.

The J gene is TRBJ1-1, the V gene TRBV7-2; 8 positions agree with TRBD1. Germline CDR1 is SGHTA and CDR2 is FQGNSA. Trimming removed 5 bases from V and 1 base from J; junction bases left unmatched: 6. CDR3 length: 15 amino acids. Written as DNA, the CDR3 is TGTGCCAGCAGCCGGAACAGGGGGAAGAACACTGAAGCTTTCTTT. Translated: CASSRNRGKNTEAFF.

The CDR3 sequence is CASSLGGGAGNTIYF. In nucleotides, the CDR3 is TGTGCCAGCAGCCTGGGGGGAGGCGCTGGAAACACCATATATTTT. The chain is built from TRBV3-1 (or the pseudogene TRBV3-2) and TRBJ1-3; a possible D gene is TRBD1 (5 bases). Germline CDR1 LGHDT, CDR2 YNNKEL (reference sequence). This CDR3 region has 15 residues. Between the trimmed V and J ends, which lost 4 bases and 2 bases, there was a span of 12 bases.

The V and J genes are TRBV5-4 and TRBJ1-4; tentative D call: TRBD1 (6 bases). CDR1 SGHNT and CDR2 YYREEE come from the germline V gene (reference sequence). Trimming shortened V by 4 bases and J by 0 bases, and 10 bases separated the two germline ends. The CDR3 sequence is 15 residues long. CDR3 DNA sequence: TGTGCCAGCAGCAAACAGGGTGCAACTAATGAAAAACTGTTTTTT. Amino acids: CASSKQGATNEKLFF.

The V call is TRBV5-1, the J call TRBJ2-3, with 9 bases fitting TRBD1. Germline V gene lookup returns CDR1 SGHRS and CDR2 YFSETQ. This CDR3 spans 16 amino acids. V shed 4 bases, J shed 4 bases, and the junction held 10 bases outside the gene matches. The CDR3 region has the DNA TGCGCCAGCAGCCCCAACGGACAGGGGTCAGCAGATACGCAGTATTTT. It encodes CASSPNGQGSADTQYF.

This clone appeared a few times. The chain joins TRBV27 to TRBJ2-7, with 8 nucleotides matching TRBD2. This CDR3 has 15 residues. Germline V gene data show CDR1 as MNHEY and CDR2 as SMNVEV (reference sequence). V shed 0 bases and J 2 bases; nucleotides not matched to a gene: 3. The CDR3 DNA is TGTGCCAGCAGTTTATCCCCGGGGGGGCCCTACGAGCAGTACTTC. Its translation: CASSLSPGGPYEQYF.

V gene TRBV12-3 or TRBV12-4 combines with J gene TRBJ1-4; D gene uncertain. Trimming removed 8 bases from V and 8 bases from J, with 9 bases in between. CDR3 length: 11 amino acids. The CDR3 DNA follows: TGTGCCAGCGGGGTCCGGGAAAAACTGTTTTTT. Translated: CASGVREKLFF.

The genes are TRBV7-8 and TRBJ1-2; 9 nucleotides line up with TRBD1. Unmatched junction bases numbered 12, after V lost 2 bases and J lost 8 bases. There are 16 residues in the CDR3. Germline assignment: CDR1 SGHVS and CDR2 FQNEAQ. The CDR3 spells CASSLSTGGDADGYTF. The CDR3 coding sequence is TGTGCCAGCAGCTTATCGACAGGGGGTGACGCTGACGGCTACACCTTC.

The chain joins TRBV29-1 to TRBJ1-2; D is uncertain. The V gene's germline CDR1 is SQVTM and CDR2 ANQGSEA. CDR3 length: 13 amino acids. V was pared by 7 bases and J by 0 bases, with 12 bases between. CDR3 in amino acids: CSAGRSSNYGYTF. The DNA of the CDR3 is TGCAGCGCTGGTCGGTCCTCTAACTATGGCTACACCTTC.

This clone occurred once. V usage is TRBV7-9 and J usage is TRBJ2-7; D assignment may be TRBD1 or TRBD2 (5 bases each). CDR1 and CDR2 from the germline V gene are SEHNR and FQNEAQ (reference sequence). Deletions cut 5 bases from V and 1 base from J, with 12 bases between. The CDR3 is made up of 14 amino acids. This chain's CDR3 is CASSRGRLSYEQYF. The CDR3 DNA is TGTGCCAGCAGCCGGGGACGGCTGTCCTACGAGCAGTACTTC.

The rearrangement uses TRBV27 and TRBJ1-5; no clear D gene. The V gene lost 6 bases and the J gene lost 5 bases, with 11 bases spanning the gap. Germline CDR1 MNHEY, CDR2 SMNVEV (reference sequence). The CDR3 extends over 13 amino acids. This chain's CDR3 is CASRRIGDQPQHF. In nucleotides, the CDR3 is TGTGCCAGCAGGAGAATTGGGGATCAGCCCCAGCATTTT.

This chain links TRBV9 with TRBJ1-1, with D possibly TRBD1 on 5 matching bases. The V gene's germline CDR1 is SGDLS and CDR2 YYNGEE. The CDR3 consists of 15 residues. V was trimmed by 2 bases and J by 4 bases, leaving 15 bases between them. Here the CDR3 reads CASSVFSEGITEAFF. Written as DNA, the CDR3 is TGTGCCAGCAGCGTGTTTTCGGAGGGGATCACTGAAGCTTTCTTT.

Worth noting for this clone: Relative to the germline gene, one junction end is altered; a read error may explain this. The chain uses TRBV7-6 and TRBJ2-2; 9 bases are a match to TRBD2. Germline V gene sequence: CDR1 SGHVS, CDR2 FNYEAQ. The CDR3 spans 15 residues. This CDR3 reads CASTLLAGNTGELFF. The CDR3 DNA reads TGTGCCAGCACCTTACTAGCGGGGAACACCGGGGAGCTGTTTTTT.